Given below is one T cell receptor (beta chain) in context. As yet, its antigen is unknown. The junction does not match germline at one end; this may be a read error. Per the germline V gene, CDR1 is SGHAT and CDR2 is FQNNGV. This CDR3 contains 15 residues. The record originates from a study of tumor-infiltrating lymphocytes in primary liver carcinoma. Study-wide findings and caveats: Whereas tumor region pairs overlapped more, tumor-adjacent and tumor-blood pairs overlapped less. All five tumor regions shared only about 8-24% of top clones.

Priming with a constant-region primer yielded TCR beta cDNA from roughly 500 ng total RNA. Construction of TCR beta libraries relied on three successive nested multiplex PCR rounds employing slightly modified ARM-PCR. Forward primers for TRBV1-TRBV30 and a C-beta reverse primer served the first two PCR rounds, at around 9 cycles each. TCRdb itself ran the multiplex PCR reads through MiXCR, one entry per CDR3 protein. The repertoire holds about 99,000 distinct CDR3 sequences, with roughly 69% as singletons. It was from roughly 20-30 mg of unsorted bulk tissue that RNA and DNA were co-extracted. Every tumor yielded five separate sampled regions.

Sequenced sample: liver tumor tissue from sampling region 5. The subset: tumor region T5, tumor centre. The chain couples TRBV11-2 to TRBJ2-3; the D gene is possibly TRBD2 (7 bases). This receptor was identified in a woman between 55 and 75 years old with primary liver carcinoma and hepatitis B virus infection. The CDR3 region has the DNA TGTGCCGGCAGCCTGCAGAGGGGGGGCTTAGATACGCAGTATTTT. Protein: CAGSLQRGGLDTQYF.